One sample yielded the 7 T cell receptor beta chains listed below, sequenced in a study of metastatic and nonmetastatic thyroid tumors. Prior to thyroid surgery, none of the patients had received any treatment. TCRdb re-analyzed the PCR reads using MiXCR. The sample lists around 37,000 clones, roughly a quarter occurring once. The material sequenced was blood. These receptors all come from a female donor with papillary thyroid cancer or a benign thyroid nodule (not recorded which). Some clones in this sample may be carry-over from other donors' samples.

This clone was observed at least ten times. CDR3 sequence (DNA): TGCAGTGCTAACCGGGACAGGGGAGACACAGATACGCAGTATTTT. It translates to CSANRDRGDTDTQYF. The V and J genes are TRBV20-1 and TRBJ2-3, with TRBD1 matching over 10 bases. CDR3 length equals 15 residues. The V segment lost 4 bases and the J segment 2 bases; nucleotides outside the gene matches: 6. CDR1 is DFQATT, CDR2 SNEGSKA, per germline (reference sequence).

The chain is built from TRBV3-1 and TRBJ2-3; 8 bases line up with TRBD2. The CDR3 is 17 amino acids. Looked up from germline, CDR1 is LGHDT and CDR2 is YNNKEL (reference sequence). With V trimmed by 4 bases and J by 4 bases, 13 bases remained unmatched. CDR3 nucleotide sequence: TGTGCCAGCAGCCTTAGCGGGGTGGCGGGTTGGGCAGATACGCAGTATTTT. This translates into CASSLSGVAGWADTQYF.

This chain joins TRBV10-3 and TRBJ1-2; the D gene is possibly TRBD1 (5 bases). This CDR3 is 14 amino acids long. Trimming cost V 0 bases and J 3 bases, with 8 bases left between them. Per germline, CDR1 ENHRY and CDR2 SYGVKD. Here the CDR3 DNA reads TGTGCCATCAGTGAGTCGGGGGGGGACTATGGCTACACCTTC. Its translation: CAISESGGDYGYTF.

This clone is deemed medium-sized. The chain's CDR3 is CASSPTGESPLHF. Written as DNA, the CDR3 is TGTGCCAGCAGTCCCACAGGGGAATCACCCCTCCACTTT. V and J are TRBV27 and TRBJ1-6; TRBD1 aligns across 7 bases. The CDR3 sequence is 13 residues long. Germline CDR1 reads MNHEY; CDR2 reads SMNVEV (reference sequence). V dropped 5 bases and J dropped 10; count of bases not matched to a gene: 5.

At least ten counts were recorded for this clone. Other DNA sequences in the same sample also yield this CDR3. The V gene is TRBV16, the J gene TRBJ1-4; D is ambiguous. V lost 0 bases and J lost 8, with 7 bases in between. The CDR3 totals 13 residues. CDR1 KGHSY and CDR2 FQNENV come from the germline V gene. The CDR3 sequence: CASSQSIQEKLFF. CDR3 DNA sequence: TGTGCCAGCAGCCAATCGATCCAGGAAAAACTGTTTTTT.

The chain couples TRBV5-8 to TRBJ2-7; D not resolved. This CDR3 region has 11 residues. The germline V and J ends were trimmed by 1 base and 5 bases, with 4 bases remaining between them. Germline loops: CDR1 SGHTS, CDR2 YDEGEE. The CDR3 region has the DNA TGTGCCAGCAGCTTGCTGGACGAGCAGTACTTC. Translated, it gives CASSLLDEQYF.

This clone has only a few counts. CDR3 DNA sequence: TGTGCCAGTAGTTCAGGGGGGAACTATGGCTACACCTTC. Translation: CASSSGGNYGYTF. The genes are TRBV19 and TRBJ1-2; 7 bases align to TRBD1. V was clipped by 5 bases and J by 2 bases; unmatched bases: 2. This CDR3 has 13 amino acids. From germline, CDR1 is LNHDA and CDR2 SQIVND (reference sequence).